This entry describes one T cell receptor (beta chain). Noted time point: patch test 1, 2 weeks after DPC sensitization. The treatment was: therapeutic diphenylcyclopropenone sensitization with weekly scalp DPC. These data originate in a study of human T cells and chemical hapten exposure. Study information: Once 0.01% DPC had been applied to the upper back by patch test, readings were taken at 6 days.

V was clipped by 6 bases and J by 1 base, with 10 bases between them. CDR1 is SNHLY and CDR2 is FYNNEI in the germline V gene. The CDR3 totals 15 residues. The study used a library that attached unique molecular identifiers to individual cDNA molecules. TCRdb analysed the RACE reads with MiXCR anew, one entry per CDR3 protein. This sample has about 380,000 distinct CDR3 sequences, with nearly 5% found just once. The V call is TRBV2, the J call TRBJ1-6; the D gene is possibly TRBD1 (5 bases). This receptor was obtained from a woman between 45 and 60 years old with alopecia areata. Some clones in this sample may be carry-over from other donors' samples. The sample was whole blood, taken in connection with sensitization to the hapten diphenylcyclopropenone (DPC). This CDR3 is CASRPRGSYNSPLHF. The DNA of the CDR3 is TGTGCCAGCAGACCCCGGGGGTCCTATAATTCACCCCTCCACTTT.